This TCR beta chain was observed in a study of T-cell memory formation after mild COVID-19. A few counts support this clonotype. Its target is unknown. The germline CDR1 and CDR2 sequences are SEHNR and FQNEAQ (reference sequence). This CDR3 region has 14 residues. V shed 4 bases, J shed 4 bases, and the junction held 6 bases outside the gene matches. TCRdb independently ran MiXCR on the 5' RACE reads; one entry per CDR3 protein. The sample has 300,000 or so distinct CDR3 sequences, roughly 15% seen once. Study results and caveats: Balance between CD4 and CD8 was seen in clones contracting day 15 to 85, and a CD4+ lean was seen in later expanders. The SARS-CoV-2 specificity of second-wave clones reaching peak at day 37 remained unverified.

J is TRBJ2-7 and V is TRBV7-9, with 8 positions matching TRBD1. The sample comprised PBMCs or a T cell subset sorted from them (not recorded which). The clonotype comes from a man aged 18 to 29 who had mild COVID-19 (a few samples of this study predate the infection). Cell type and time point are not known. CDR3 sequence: CASSYGQGGYEQYF. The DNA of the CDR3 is TGTGCCAGCAGCTATGGACAGGGTGGTTACGAGCAGTACTTC.